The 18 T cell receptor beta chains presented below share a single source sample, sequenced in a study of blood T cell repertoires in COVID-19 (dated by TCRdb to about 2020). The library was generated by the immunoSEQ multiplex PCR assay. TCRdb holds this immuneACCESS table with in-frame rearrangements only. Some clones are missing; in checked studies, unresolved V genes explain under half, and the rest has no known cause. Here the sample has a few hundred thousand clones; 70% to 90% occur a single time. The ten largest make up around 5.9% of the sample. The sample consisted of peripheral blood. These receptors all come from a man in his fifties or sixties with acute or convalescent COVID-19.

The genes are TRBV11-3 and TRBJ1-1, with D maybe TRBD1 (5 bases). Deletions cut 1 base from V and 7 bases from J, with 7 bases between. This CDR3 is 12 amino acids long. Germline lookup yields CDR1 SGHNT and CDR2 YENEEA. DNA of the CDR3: TGTGCCAGCAGCTTAGCCAGGGTTGAAGCTTTCTTT. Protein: CASSLARVEAFF.

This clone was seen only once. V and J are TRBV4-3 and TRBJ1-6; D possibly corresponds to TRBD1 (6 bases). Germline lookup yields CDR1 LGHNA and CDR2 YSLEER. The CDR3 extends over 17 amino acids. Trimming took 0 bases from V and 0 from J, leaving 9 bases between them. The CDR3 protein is CASSQDLQGSYNSPLHF. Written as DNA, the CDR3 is TGCGCCAGCAGCCAAGATCTACAGGGCTCCTATAATTCACCCCTCCACTTT.

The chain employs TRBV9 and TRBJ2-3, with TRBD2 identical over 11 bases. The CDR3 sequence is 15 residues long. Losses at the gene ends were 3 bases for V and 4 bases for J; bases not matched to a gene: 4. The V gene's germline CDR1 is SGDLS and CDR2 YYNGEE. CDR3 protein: CASSGHSGRADTQYF. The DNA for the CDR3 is TGTGCCAGCAGCGGACATAGCGGGAGGGCAGATACGCAGTATTTT. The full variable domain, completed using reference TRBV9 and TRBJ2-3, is DSGVTQTPKHLITATGQRVTLRCSPRSGDLSVYWYQQSLDQGLQFLIQYYNGEERAKGNILERFSAQQFPDLHSELNLSSLELGDSALYFCASSGHSGRADTQYFGPGTRLTVL.

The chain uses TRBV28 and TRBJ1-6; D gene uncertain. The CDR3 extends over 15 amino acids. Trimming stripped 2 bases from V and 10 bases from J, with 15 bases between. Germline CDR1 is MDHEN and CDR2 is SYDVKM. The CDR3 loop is CASSLRAGGKSPLHF. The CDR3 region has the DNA TGTGCCAGCAGTTTAAGGGCAGGAGGAAAATCACCCCTCCACTTT.

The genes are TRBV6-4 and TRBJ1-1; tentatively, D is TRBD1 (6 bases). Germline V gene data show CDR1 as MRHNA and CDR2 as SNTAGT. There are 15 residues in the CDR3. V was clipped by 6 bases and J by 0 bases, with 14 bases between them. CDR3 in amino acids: CASSPEQGLNTEAFF. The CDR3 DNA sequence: TGTGCCAGCAGCCCGGAACAGGGTTTGAACACTGAAGCTTTCTTT.

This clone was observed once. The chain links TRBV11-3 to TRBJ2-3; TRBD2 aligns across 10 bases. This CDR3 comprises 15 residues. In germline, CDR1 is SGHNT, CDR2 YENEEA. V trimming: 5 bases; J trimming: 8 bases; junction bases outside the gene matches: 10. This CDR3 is CASSARLAGPPTQYF. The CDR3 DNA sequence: TGTGCCAGCAGCGCCAGACTAGCGGGCCCCCCTACGCAGTATTTT.

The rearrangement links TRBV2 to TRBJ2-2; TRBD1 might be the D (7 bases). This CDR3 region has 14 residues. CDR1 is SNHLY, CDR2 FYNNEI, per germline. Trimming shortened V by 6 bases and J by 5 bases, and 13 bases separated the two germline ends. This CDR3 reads CASRTRGRTGELFF. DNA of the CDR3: TGTGCCAGCAGGACCAGGGGGAGGACCGGGGAGCTGTTTTTT.

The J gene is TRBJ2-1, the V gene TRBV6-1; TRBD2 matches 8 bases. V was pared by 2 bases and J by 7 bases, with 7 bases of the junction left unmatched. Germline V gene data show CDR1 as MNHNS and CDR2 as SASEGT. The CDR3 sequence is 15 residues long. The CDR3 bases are TGTGCCAGCAGTGAACCGGGACTAGGAAATAATGAGCAGTTCTTC. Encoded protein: CASSEPGLGNNEQFF.

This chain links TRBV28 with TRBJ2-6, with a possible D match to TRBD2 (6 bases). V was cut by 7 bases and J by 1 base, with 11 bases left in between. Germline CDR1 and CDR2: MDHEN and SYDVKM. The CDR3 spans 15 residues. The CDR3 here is CASTDRGSGANVLTF. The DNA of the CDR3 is TGTGCCAGCACTGACCGGGGGTCTGGGGCCAACGTCCTGACTTTC.

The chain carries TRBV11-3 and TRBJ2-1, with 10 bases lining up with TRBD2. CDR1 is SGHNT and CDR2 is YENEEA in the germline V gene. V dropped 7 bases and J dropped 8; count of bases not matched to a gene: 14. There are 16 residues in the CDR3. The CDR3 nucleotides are TGTGCCAGCACCCCCCAGCGACCTAGCGGGAGCCATGAGCAGTTCTTC. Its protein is CASTPQRPSGSHEQFF.

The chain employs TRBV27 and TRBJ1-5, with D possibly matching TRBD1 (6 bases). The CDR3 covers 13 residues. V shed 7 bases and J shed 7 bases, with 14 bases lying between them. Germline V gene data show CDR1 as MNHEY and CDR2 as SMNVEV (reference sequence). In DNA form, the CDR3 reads TGTGCCAGCAAGAGGGGGGGCGGACAGCCCCAGCATTTT. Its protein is CASKRGGGQPQHF.

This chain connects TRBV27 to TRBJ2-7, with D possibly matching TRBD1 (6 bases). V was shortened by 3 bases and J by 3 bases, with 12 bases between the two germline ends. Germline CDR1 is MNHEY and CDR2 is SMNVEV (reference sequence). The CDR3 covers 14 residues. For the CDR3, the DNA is TGTGCCAGCAGTTTCGGACAGAAAAGCTACGAGCAGTACTTC. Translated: CASSFGQKSYEQYF.

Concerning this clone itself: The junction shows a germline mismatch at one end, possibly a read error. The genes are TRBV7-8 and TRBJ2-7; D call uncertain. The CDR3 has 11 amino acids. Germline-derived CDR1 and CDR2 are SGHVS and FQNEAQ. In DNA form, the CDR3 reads TGTGCCAGCAGCTTGAGTAGTGAGCCGTACTTC. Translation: CASSLSSEPYF.

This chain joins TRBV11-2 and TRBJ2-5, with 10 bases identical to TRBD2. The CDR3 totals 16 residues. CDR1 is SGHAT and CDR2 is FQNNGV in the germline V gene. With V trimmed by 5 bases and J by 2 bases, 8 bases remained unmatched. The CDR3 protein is CASSLSPSGGQETQYF. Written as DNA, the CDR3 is TGTGCCAGCAGCCTCTCCCCTAGCGGGGGACAAGAGACCCAGTACTTC.

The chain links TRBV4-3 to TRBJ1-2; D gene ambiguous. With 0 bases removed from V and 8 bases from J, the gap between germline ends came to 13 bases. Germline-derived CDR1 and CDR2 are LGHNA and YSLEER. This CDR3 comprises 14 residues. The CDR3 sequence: CASSQDQKRRGYTF. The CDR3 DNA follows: TGCGCCAGCAGCCAAGATCAGAAAAGGAGAGGCTACACCTTC.

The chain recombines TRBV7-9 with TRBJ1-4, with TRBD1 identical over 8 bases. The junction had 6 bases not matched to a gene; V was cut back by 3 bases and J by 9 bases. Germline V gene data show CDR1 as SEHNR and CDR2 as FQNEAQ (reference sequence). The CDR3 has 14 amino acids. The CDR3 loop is CASSFGTGSKKLFF. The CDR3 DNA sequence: TGTGCCAGCAGCTTCGGGACAGGATCGAAAAAACTGTTTTTT.

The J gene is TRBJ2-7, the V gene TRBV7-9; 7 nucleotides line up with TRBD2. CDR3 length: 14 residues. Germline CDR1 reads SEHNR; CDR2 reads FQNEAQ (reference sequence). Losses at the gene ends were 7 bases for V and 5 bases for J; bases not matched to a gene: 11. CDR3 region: CASIPRGGSDEQYF. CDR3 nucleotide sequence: TGTGCCAGCATCCCACGGGGCGGGAGTGACGAGCAGTACTTC.

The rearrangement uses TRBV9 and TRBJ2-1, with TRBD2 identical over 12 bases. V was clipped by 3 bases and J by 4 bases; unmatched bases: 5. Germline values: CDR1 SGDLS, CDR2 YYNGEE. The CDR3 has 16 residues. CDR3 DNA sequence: TGTGCCAGCAGCGCTCTAGCGGGAGGGGGATACAATGAGCAGTTCTTC. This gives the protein CASSALAGGGYNEQFF.